The entry below gives a single T cell receptor (beta chain) sequence along with its context. The sample is drawn from a study of blood T cell repertoires in COVID-19. Study as a whole: T cells, B-cell-depleted T cells, or PBMCs provided the cDNA or gDNA that served as material.

In the source study's methods: Amplification of reference gene primers provided the estimated nucleated cell counts. Data came from immunoSEQ multiplex PCR; TCRdb stores just in-frame clones and leaves some out. V and J calls and clone size are copied from that table; D and trimming were computed from the DNA. The sample yields over 90,000 clones, 88% seen once. Germline V gene lookup returns CDR1 GTSNPN and CDR2 SVGIG (reference sequence). This CDR3 has 15 residues. Germline trimming cut 3 bases from V and 6 bases from J; bases unmatched to any gene: 10. Sequencing was carried out using peripheral blood. V and J are TRBV30 and TRBJ1-4; 7 bases are a match to TRBD1. This TCR derives from a human donor in a cohort sampled during active COVID-19. The CDR3 reads CAWSQTGYQDEKLFF. In nucleotides, the CDR3 is TGTGCCTGGAGCCAGACAGGGTACCAGGATGAAAAACTGTTTTTT.